This T cell receptor beta chain emerged from a study of shared clonotypes between healthy human individuals. General study findings and limits: When compared with the clonotypes that were shared by all four sorted-subset donors, the non-shared clonotypes turned out to have lower generation probabilities. Shared across a few donors were roughly 4.7% of the naive CD4 clonotypes.

The run depth of the assay was deep. The sorted-subset replicate PCRs were given about 210 ng DNA, which is tens of thousands of T cell genomes. Sequencing used immunoSEQ multiplex PCR; TCRdb keeps in-frame clones, though not all of them. The table shows roughly 100,000 clones, with about 70% occurring only once. This clone was observed a handful of times. Its matching antigen is unknown. Trimming shortened V by 5 bases and J by 0 bases, and 15 bases separated the two germline ends. The CDR3 is 15 amino acids. Per the germline V gene, CDR1 is SGHRS and CDR2 is YFSETQ. This chain uses TRBV5-1 with TRBJ2-7; unclear D gene. Material: memory CD8+ T cells sorted from blood. Specified subset: CD45RO+ cells pooled with CCR7-negative TemRA cells. The clonotype originates from a woman aged 30 to 39 in good health. For the CDR3, the DNA is TGCGCCAGCAGTCCCCTCACAGAGCCCTCCTACGAGCAGTACTTC. Translation: CASSPLTEPSYEQYF.